This note documents a single T cell receptor beta chain sequence. Measured with immunoSEQ multiplex PCR; TCRdb has only the in-frame clones, and not every one. The repertoire has about 62,000 clones, over 80% of them found once; the top ten carry 2.5% to 3.5%. This entry is derived from a study of T cell changes during pregnancy in multiple sclerosis. The sample consisted of peripheral blood, taken in the second trimester of pregnancy. The clonotype comes from a female donor in good health, enrolled as a control in a pregnancy study.

The CDR3 DNA reads as TGCGCCAGCAGCTTGGTACAGGGGCAAGGGGAGACCCAGTACTTC. It specifies CASSLVQGQGETQYF. The rearrangement links TRBV5-1 to TRBJ2-5; 7 bases match TRBD1. Germline CDR1 SGHRS, CDR2 YFSETQ. CDR3 length: 15 amino acids. The trim removed 0 bases at V and 5 bases at J, leaving 7 bases unmatched.